A single sample gave rise to the 8 T cell receptor beta chains below, sequenced in a study of CD4 T cells in relation to SARS-CoV-2 and coronaviruses. Method: immunoSEQ multiplex PCR; TCRdb's copy keeps in-frame clones and lacks some. This table holds around 31,000 clones, under 80% found once. No cognate antigen is known for these TCRs. The sequenced material came from memory CD4+ T cells from PBMCs, cultured in vitro. The origin of the receptors is an adult with COVID-19.

The chain recombines TRBV3-1 (or the pseudogene TRBV3-2) with TRBJ2-2; 7 bases are shared with TRBD2. The CDR3 is made up of 17 amino acids. CDR1 and CDR2 from the germline V gene are LGHDT and YNNKEL (reference sequence). V trimming: 2 bases; J trimming: 4 bases; junction bases outside the gene matches: 10. DNA for the CDR3: TGTGCCAGCAGCCAAACAAAGATGGGCGGGAGCACCGGGGAGCTGTTTTTT. Its protein product is CASSQTKMGGSTGELFF.

The chain employs TRBV5-6 and TRBJ2-1, with D possibly TRBD2 on 5 matching bases. Germline V gene sequence: CDR1 SGHDT, CDR2 YYEEEE. The length of the CDR3 is 13 residues. Between the trimmed V and J ends, which lost 7 bases and 0 bases, there was a span of 8 bases. DNA for the CDR3: TGTGCCAGCCAACGGGACTCCTACAATGAGCAGTTCTTC. Translated: CASQRDSYNEQFF. The complete variable domain, with remaining parts taken from reference TRBV5-6 and TRBJ2-1, reads DAGVTQSPTHLIKTRGQQVTLRCSPKSGHDTVSWYQQALGQGPQFIFQYYEEEERQRGNFPDRFSGHQFPNYSSELNVNALLLGDSALYLCASQRDSYNEQFFGPGTRLTVL.

The genes are TRBV2 and TRBJ1-4; D is undetermined. Trimming took 5 bases from V and 7 from J, leaving 14 bases between them. Germline V gene lookup returns CDR1 SNHLY and CDR2 FYNNEI. This CDR3 contains 14 residues. This CDR3 reads CASSSRVRGEKLFF. DNA of the CDR3: TGTGCCAGCAGTAGCCGGGTGCGAGGTGAAAAACTGTTTTTT.

This sequence joins TRBV6-5 and TRBJ1-5; D possibly corresponds to TRBD1 (6 bases). V dropped 11 bases and J dropped 5 bases, with 16 bases sitting between them. The CDR3 consists of 13 residues. Germline CDR1 and CDR2: MNHEY and SVGAGI. CDR3 region: CAGATRGDQPQHF. CDR3 sequence (DNA): TGTGCCGGGGCGACTAGGGGGGATCAGCCCCAGCATTTT.

The CDR3 sequence is CASSQGGAGNTGELFF. CDR3 coding DNA: TGCGCCAGCAGCCAAGGAGGGGCCGGGAACACCGGGGAGCTGTTTTTT. The genes are TRBV4-3 and TRBJ2-2; D tentatively fits TRBD1 or TRBD2 (5 bases each). Per germline, CDR1 LGHNA and CDR2 YSLEER. This CDR3 contains 16 residues. Trimming pared 1 base from V and 1 base from J, leaving 10 bases between.

This clone occurred once. The J gene is TRBJ2-7, the V gene TRBV5-1; 10 positions match TRBD2. Losses at the gene ends were 7 bases for V and 2 bases for J; bases not matched to a gene: 6. The CDR3 consists of 14 residues. Germline V gene sequence: CDR1 SGHRS, CDR2 YFSETQ. Written as DNA, the CDR3 is TGCGCCAGCCGCCAGACTAGCGGGCCCTACGAGCAGTACTTC. This gives the protein CASRQTSGPYEQYF.

This clone is labeled medium-sized. The gene calls are TRBV25-1 and TRBJ1-2; unclear D gene. The germline V gene has CDR1 MGHDK and CDR2 SYGVNS. Trimming took 3 bases from V and 8 from J, leaving 10 bases between them. CDR3 size: 12 residues. CDR3 DNA sequence: TGTGCCAGCAGTGATCCAGTTGCAGGCTACACCTTC. Translating it yields CASSDPVAGYTF.

The chain employs TRBV19 and TRBJ2-2; D is ambiguous. The CDR3 has 18 amino acids. Between the trimmed V and J ends, which lost 5 bases and 1 base, there was a span of 20 bases. From germline, CDR1 is LNHDA and CDR2 SQIVND (reference sequence). In DNA, the CDR3 is TGTGCCAGTAGTCGAACCTCCACTGGACCCATGAACACCGGGGAGCTGTTTTTT. Amino acid sequence: CASSRTSTGPMNTGELFF.